This TCR beta chain was recovered during a study of blood T cells in healthy people across ages. In its sample, this clonotype was seen a few times. The second PCR ran roughly 7 to 12 cycles with a sample-barcoded 5' primer and J-beta primers. TCRdb passed the 5' RACE reads through MiXCR, listing each CDR3 protein once. The sample contains hundreds of thousands of distinct CDR3 sequences, roughly half of which appear only once. Sequenced sample: blood. The TCR originated in a woman of 80 years or more in good health.

DNA for the CDR3: TGTGCCATCAGTGCGGCAGGGGGCGCCGCAGATACGCAGTATTTT. Protein product: CAISAAGGAADTQYF. The rearrangement uses TRBV10-3 and TRBJ2-3, with TRBD1 matching 8 bases. CDR1 and CDR2 from the germline V gene are ENHRY and SYGVKD. The ends lost 4 bases at V and 4 bases at J; junction bases unmatched: 7. There are 15 residues in the CDR3.